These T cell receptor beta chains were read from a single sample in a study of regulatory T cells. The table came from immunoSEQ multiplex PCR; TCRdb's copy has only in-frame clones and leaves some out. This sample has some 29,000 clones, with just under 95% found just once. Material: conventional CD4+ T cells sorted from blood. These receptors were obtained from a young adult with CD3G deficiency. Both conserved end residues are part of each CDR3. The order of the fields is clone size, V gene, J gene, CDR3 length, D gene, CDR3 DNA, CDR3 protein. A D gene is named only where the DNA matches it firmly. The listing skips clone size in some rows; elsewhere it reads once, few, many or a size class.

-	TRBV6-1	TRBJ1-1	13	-	TGTGCCAGCAGGATATATATGAACACTGAAGCTTTCTTT	CASRIYMNTEAFF
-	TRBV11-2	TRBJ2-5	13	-	TGTGCCAGCAGCGTTGGGGTGGGGGGGACCCAGTACTTC	CASSVGVGGTQYF
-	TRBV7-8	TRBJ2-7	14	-	TGTGCCAGCAGCTTAGCGACCACCGCCGTCGGGCAGTACTTC	CASSLATTAVGQYF
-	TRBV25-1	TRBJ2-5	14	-	TGTGCCAGCAGCGGCGGGTTGGTTAAGGAGACCCAGTACTTC	CASSGGLVKETQYF
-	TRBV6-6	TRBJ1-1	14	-	TGTGCCAGCAGTTACTCGGGGCGTCGGGGTGAAGCTTTCTTT	CASSYSGRRGEAFF
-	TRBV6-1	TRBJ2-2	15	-	TGTGCCAGCAGGCCCCCCCCTCTAGCGATCGGGGAGCTGTTTTTT	CASRPPPLAIGELFF
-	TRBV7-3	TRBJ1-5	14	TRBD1	TGTGCCAGCAGCTTGACAGGGGGCAATCAGCCCCAGCATTTT	CASSLTGGNQPQHF
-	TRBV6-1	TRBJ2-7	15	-	TGTGCCAGCAGTGAACCGGGACGCCCGGATGAGGAGCAGTACTTC	CASSEPGRPDEEQYF
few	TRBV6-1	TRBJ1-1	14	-	TGTGCCAGCAGTGAGTACAGGGAGGATACTGAAGCTTTCTTT	CASSEYREDTEAFF
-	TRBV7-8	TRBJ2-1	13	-	TGTGCCAGCAGCCCCGGACTGTTCGAGGGGCAGTTCTTC	CASSPGLFEGQFF
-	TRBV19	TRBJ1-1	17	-	TGTGCCAGTAGTAAAAGCGGGTTCGGTCGCCCCAGCACTGAAGCTTTCTTT	CASSKSGFGRPSTEAFF
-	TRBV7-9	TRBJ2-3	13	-	TGTGCCAGCAGCCCTGGTCCGCAGGATACGCAGTATTTT	CASSPGPQDTQYF
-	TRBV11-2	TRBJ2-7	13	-	TGTGCCAGCAGCGGGGGGTGGGCCTACGAGCAGTACTTC	CASSGGWAYEQYF
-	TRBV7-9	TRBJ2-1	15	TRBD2	TGTGCCAGCAGCTCGACGGGACTAGCAAACAATGAGCAGTTCTTC	CASSSTGLANNEQFF
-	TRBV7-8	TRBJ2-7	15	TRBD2	TGTGCCAGCAGCCTAAGACTAGCGGGAAGGGATGAGCAGTACTTC	CASSLRLAGRDEQYF
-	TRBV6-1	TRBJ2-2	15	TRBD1	TGTGCCACTTTACCGGGACAGGGTTATTCCGGGGAGCTGTTTTTT	CATLPGQGYSGELFF
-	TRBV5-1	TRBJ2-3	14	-	TGCGCCAGCAGCGCCGTCTCCGGCACAGATACGCAGTATTTT	CASSAVSGTDTQYF
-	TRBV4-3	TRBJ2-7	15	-	TGCGCCAGCAGCCAAGACGGGGGGCCGACCTACGAGCAGTACTTC	CASSQDGGPTYEQYF
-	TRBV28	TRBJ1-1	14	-	TGTGCCAGCAGTCCCACGGGCCTCGTCACTGAAGCTTTCTTT	CASSPTGLVTEAFF
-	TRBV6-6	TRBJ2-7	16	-	TGTGCCAGCAGTGTTCCCCCTTTCTATAGTACCTACGAGCAGTACTTC	CASSVPPFYSTYEQYF
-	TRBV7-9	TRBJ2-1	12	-	TGTGCCAGCAGCAAGACAGGCCATGAGCAGTTCTTC	CASSKTGHEQFF
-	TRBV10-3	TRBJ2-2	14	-	TGTGCCATCAGGTCTAACGGGGGCACCGGGGAGCTGTTTTTT	CAIRSNGGTGELFF
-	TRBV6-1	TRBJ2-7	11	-	TGTGCCAGCAGGAAAGCCTACGAGCAGTACTTC	CASRKAYEQYF